The next 31 T cell receptor beta chains were all read from a single sample in a study of blood T cell repertoires in COVID-19. Using immunoSEQ multiplex PCR, the repertoire was profiled, and TCRdb retains in-frame clones only, with some absent. This table has some 72,000 clones, around 88% appearing once. Input material: peripheral blood. The source of these receptors is a man in his 60s with acute or convalescent COVID-19.

The chain uses TRBV24-1 and TRBJ2-5; D might be TRBD2 (6 bases). With 3 bases removed from V and 4 bases from J, the gap between germline ends came to 17 bases. The CDR3 covers 16 residues. The germline gives CDR1 KGHDR, CDR2 SFDVKD. CDR3 in amino acids: CATSDRTGPGGETQYF. DNA for the CDR3: TGTGCCACCAGTGATCGAACCGGGCCCGGGGGAGAGACCCAGTACTTC.

About this clone itself: One end of the junction fails to match germline, which may point to a read error. This sequence joins TRBV15 and TRBJ1-4; 10 bases fit TRBD1. This CDR3 is 15 amino acids long. Looked up from germline, CDR1 is LNHNV and CDR2 is YYDKDF (reference sequence). CDR3 amino acids: CATSGDRGRGGELFF. The CDR3 DNA reads TGTGCCACCAGCGGAGACAGGGGGCGAGGCGGGGAACTGTTTTTT.

V and J are TRBV5-1 and TRBJ1-1, with unresolved D. Trimming left V 1 base short and J 11 bases short, with 15 bases between. There are 13 residues in the CDR3. CDR1 and CDR2 (germline): SGHRS, YFSETQ. The CDR3 bases are TGCGCCAGCAGCTTGTATGAAGGGAGTTCGGCTTTCTTT. This codes for CASSLYEGSSAFF. Based on the CDR3 plus reference TRBV5-1 and TRBJ1-1, the full variable domain is KAGVTQTPRYLIKTRGQQVTLSCSPISGHRSVSWYQQTPGQGLQFLFEYFSETQRNKGNFPGRFSGRQFSNSRSEMNVSTLELGDSALYLCASSLYEGSSAFFGQGTRLTVV.

The chain employs TRBV3-1 (or the pseudogene TRBV3-2) and TRBJ2-1; TRBD2 matches 12 bases. V lost 0 bases and J lost 8; bases outside the gene matches: 11. The CDR3 consists of 18 residues. Germline V gives CDR1 LGHDT, CDR2 YNNKEL (reference sequence). CDR3 loop: CASSQEGLAGGPGDEQFF. The CDR3 DNA reads as TGTGCCAGCAGCCAAGAGGGCCTAGCGGGAGGGCCAGGGGATGAGCAGTTCTTC.

This clone was seen a few times. The CDR3 DNA sequence: TGTGCCAGCAGCCAAGGACACCCGAACACTGAAGCTTTCTTT. Translating it yields CASSQGHPNTEAFF. The chain has TRBV7-9 and TRBJ1-1; D perhaps matches TRBD1 (5 bases). Germline V gene sequence: CDR1 SEHNR, CDR2 FQNEAQ (reference sequence). V was pared by 5 bases and J by 1 base, with 11 bases between. The CDR3 extends over 14 amino acids.

The V call is TRBV5-1, the J call TRBJ1-2; the match to TRBD1 covers 8 bases. Germline V gene data show CDR1 as SGHRS and CDR2 as YFSETQ. The CDR3 contains 16 residues. V gave up 4 bases and J gave up 4 bases; unmatched junction bases: 12. The CDR3 region has the DNA TGCGCCAGCAGCGATCCGGGACAGGCCACGAGCTATGGCTACACCTTC. Translation: CASSDPGQATSYGYTF. The full variable domain, its missing parts supplied by reference TRBV5-1 and TRBJ1-2, is KAGVTQTPRYLIKTRGQQVTLSCSPISGHRSVSWYQQTPGQGLQFLFEYFSETQRNKGNFPGRFSGRQFSNSRSEMNVSTLELGDSALYLCASSDPGQATSYGYTFGSGTRLTVV.

The CDR3: CASSLVTSGVYNEQFF. The CDR3 coding sequence is TGTGCCAGCAGCTTAGTCACTAGCGGGGTTTACAATGAGCAGTTCTTC. The genes are TRBV11-2 and TRBJ2-1; 10 nucleotides line up with TRBD2. V gave up 1 base and J gave up 4 bases; unmatched junction bases: 4. The germline V gene has CDR1 SGHAT and CDR2 FQNNGV. CDR3 length: 16 amino acids.

The chain carries TRBV3-1 (or the pseudogene TRBV3-2) and TRBJ2-1, with D possibly matching TRBD2 (5 bases). The germline CDR1 and CDR2 sequences are LGHDT and YNNKEL (reference sequence). Trimming shortened V by 1 base and J by 3 bases, and 10 bases separated the two germline ends. The CDR3 contains 15 residues. CDR3 bases: TGTGCCAGCAGCCAAGCGGGAATCTTCTACAATGAGCAGTTCTTC. Its protein product is CASSQAGIFYNEQFF.

This clone was seen a handful of times. The sample has other DNA sequences that encode this CDR3 too. This sequence joins TRBV7-2 and TRBJ2-3; 8 nucleotides align to TRBD1. CDR1 and CDR2 (germline): SGHTA, FQGNSA. CDR3 length: 15 residues. V shed 6 bases, J shed 2 bases, and the junction held 7 bases outside the gene matches. CDR3 DNA sequence: TGTGCCAGCAGTCCTGACAGGGGATTCACAGATACGCAGTATTTT. Translated, it gives CASSPDRGFTDTQYF.

The chain uses TRBV9 and TRBJ1-3, with TRBD1 matching 8 bases. Germline trimming cut 2 bases from V and 0 bases from J; bases unmatched to any gene: 4. There are 16 residues in the CDR3. Germline CDR1 SGDLS, CDR2 YYNGEE. The CDR3 is CASSVQGATSGNTIYF. The CDR3 nucleotides read TGTGCCAGCAGCGTTCAGGGGGCTACCTCTGGAAACACCATATATTTT.

V and J are TRBV27 and TRBJ1-1; maybe TRBD1 (5 bases). CDR3 length: 14 residues. Germline CDR1 and CDR2: MNHEY and SMNVEV (reference sequence). Trimming pared 6 bases from V and 0 bases from J, leaving 11 bases between. CDR3 coding DNA: TGTGCCAGCAGCACCCAGGGCCTGAACACTGAAGCTTTCTTT. Residues: CASSTQGLNTEAFF.

This rearrangement joins TRBV19 to TRBJ1-2; D is perhaps TRBD1 (5 bases). This CDR3 has 15 amino acids. Germline CDR1 reads LNHDA; CDR2 reads SQIVND (reference sequence). The V gene lost 3 bases and the J gene lost 5 bases, with 16 bases spanning the gap. The CDR3 spells CASSIGQGLAYGYTF. In nucleotides, the CDR3 is TGTGCCAGTAGTATCGGGCAGGGCCTCGCTTATGGCTACACCTTC. Together with reference TRBV19 and TRBJ1-2, the CDR3 gives the full variable domain: DGGITQSPKYLFRKEGQNVTLSCEQNLNHDAMYWYRQDPGQGLRLIYYSQIVNDFQKGDIAEGYSVSREKKESFPLTVTSAQKNPTAFYLCASSIGQGLAYGYTFGSGTRLTVV.

The V call is TRBV3-1 (or the pseudogene TRBV3-2), the J call TRBJ2-5; tentative D call: TRBD2 (5 bases). In germline, CDR1 is LGHDT, CDR2 YNNKEL (reference sequence). The CDR3 consists of 14 residues. V dropped 4 bases and J dropped 4 bases, with 13 bases sitting between them. The CDR3 protein is CASSRGEGGETQYF. DNA of the CDR3: TGTGCCAGCAGCCGGGGTGAGGGCGGAGAGACCCAGTACTTC.

The chain carries TRBV2 and TRBJ1-3; 8 bases align to TRBD1. The V gene's germline CDR1 is SNHLY and CDR2 FYNNEI. J gave up 2 bases and V 4 bases, and 7 bases lay outside the gene matches. CDR3 length equals 16 residues. CDR3 residues: CASSGTGSTPGNTIYF. In DNA form, the CDR3 reads TGTGCCAGCAGTGGGACAGGGTCGACCCCTGGAAACACCATATATTTT.

J is TRBJ2-1 and V is TRBV20-1, with a possible D match to TRBD2 (6 bases). In germline, CDR1 is DFQATT, CDR2 SNEGSKA (reference sequence). This CDR3 comprises 11 residues. The CDR3 DNA sequence: TGCAAGTTGGGGGGAGGAAATGAGCAGTTCTTC. As protein: CKLGGGNEQFF.

This sequence joins TRBV6-2 or TRBV6-3 and TRBJ2-2; D gene unclear. V gave up 0 bases and J gave up 7 bases, with 9 bases separating them. Looked up from germline, CDR1 is MNHEY and CDR2 is SVGEGT. There are 14 residues in the CDR3. The CDR3 bases are TGTGCCAGCAGTTACTCAGGCCCGGGCGGGGAGCTGTTTTTT. This gives the protein CASSYSGPGGELFF.

V gene TRBV25-1 combines with J gene TRBJ2-3, with 9 nucleotides matching TRBD2. V dropped 3 bases and J dropped 2; count of bases not matched to a gene: 3. The CDR3 has 15 amino acids. Germline CDR1 reads MGHDK; CDR2 reads SYGVNS. The CDR3 region has the DNA TGTGCCAGCAGTGAGGCGGGGGGGAACACAGATACGCAGTATTTT. Translating gives CASSEAGGNTDTQYF. Filled out from reference TRBV25-1 and TRBJ2-3, the complete variable domain reads EADIYQTPRYLVIGTGKKITLECSQTMGHDKMYWYQQDPGMELHLIHYSYGVNSTEKGDLSSESTVSRIRTEHFPLTLESARPSHTSQYLCASSEAGGNTDTQYFGPGTRLTVL.

The rearrangement uses TRBV11-2 and TRBJ2-5, with TRBD1 matching over 8 bases. The germline CDR1 and CDR2 sequences are SGHAT and FQNNGV. V shed 0 bases and J 5 bases; nucleotides not matched to a gene: 5. This CDR3 contains 15 residues. CDR3: CASSLDQGAWETQYF. The CDR3 DNA follows: TGTGCCAGCAGCTTAGACCAGGGGGCCTGGGAGACCCAGTACTTC.

The V call is TRBV2, the J call TRBJ2-6, with D possibly matching TRBD2 (5 bases). V shed 10 bases and J shed 4 bases, with 14 bases lying between them. The germline gives CDR1 SNHLY, CDR2 FYNNEI. This CDR3 is 14 amino acids long. CDR3 coding DNA: TGTGCCACTAAGACTTCGGGGGGGGCCAACGTCCTGACTTTC. Translation gives CATKTSGGANVLTF.

This clone was counted only a few times. The gene calls are TRBV5-4 and TRBJ1-1, with D maybe TRBD1 (5 bases). The CDR3 has 14 amino acids. Trimming cost V 0 bases and J 5 bases, with 11 bases left between them. The germline gives CDR1 SGHNT, CDR2 YYREEE (reference sequence). The CDR3 nucleotides are TGTGCCAGCAGCTTGGATGGGGCGAAGACTGAAGCTTTCTTT. It is translated as CASSLDGAKTEAFF.

The CDR3 region is CASSLEGQGRGYTF. The CDR3 region has the DNA TGCGCCAGCAGCTTGGAAGGTCAGGGAAGGGGCTACACCTTC. The V call is TRBV5-1, the J call TRBJ1-2, with D possibly TRBD1 on 5 matching bases. The ends were cut back, 0 bases at V and 8 bases at J, with 14 bases in the middle. Germline V gene data show CDR1 as SGHRS and CDR2 as YFSETQ. This CDR3 region has 14 residues.

The gene calls are TRBV12-5 and TRBJ1-2; perhaps TRBD1 as D (5 bases). The ends were cut back, 6 bases at V and 1 base at J, with 15 bases in the middle. CDR1 and CDR2 (germline): LGHNT, FRNRAP. The CDR3 contains 15 residues. CDR3 region: CASGPTFDSNYGYTF. Written as DNA, the CDR3 is TGTGCTAGTGGACCCACCTTTGACAGTAACTATGGCTACACCTTC. Variable domain in full (rest from reference TRBV12-5 and TRBJ1-2): DARVTQTPRHKVTEMGQEVTMRCQPILGHNTVFWYRQTMMQGLELLAYFRNRAPLDDSGMPKDRFSAEMPDATLATLKIQPSEPRDSAVYFCASGPTFDSNYGYTFGSGTRLTVV.

The chain links TRBV9 to TRBJ2-7, with 11 bases fitting TRBD2. The junction had 1 base not matched to a gene; V was cut back by 2 bases and J by 0 bases. Germline V gene lookup returns CDR1 SGDLS and CDR2 YYNGEE. This CDR3 contains 15 residues. The CDR3 loop is CASSVGTSGSYEQYF. The CDR3 DNA is TGTGCCAGCAGCGTCGGGACTAGCGGCTCCTACGAGCAGTACTTC. The variable domain in full, with the rest retrieved from reference TRBV9 and TRBJ2-7, is DSGVTQTPKHLITATGQRVTLRCSPRSGDLSVYWYQQSLDQGLQFLIQYYNGEERAKGNILERFSAQQFPDLHSELNLSSLELGDSALYFCASSVGTSGSYEQYFGPGTRLTVT.

The genes are TRBV3-1 (or the pseudogene TRBV3-2) and TRBJ1-1; 7 bases line up with TRBD1. The germline gives CDR1 LGHDT, CDR2 YNNKEL (reference sequence). The CDR3 has 15 amino acids. The V and J ends lost 1 base and 4 bases, in that order; junction bases with no gene match: 6. The CDR3 here is CASSQVPGGSTEAFF. The DNA of the CDR3 is TGTGCCAGCAGCCAAGTGCCAGGGGGAAGCACTGAAGCTTTCTTT.

The chain couples TRBV11-2 to TRBJ2-3, with D unresolved. The CDR3 sequence is 13 residues long. CDR1 and CDR2 (germline): SGHAT, FQNNGV. V was shortened by 5 bases and J by 2 bases, with 8 bases between the two germline ends. The CDR3 loop reads CASSERPTDTQYF. As DNA, the CDR3 is TGTGCCAGCAGCGAGCGCCCCACAGATACGCAGTATTTT.

This clone was counted a single time. The rearrangement uses TRBV19 and TRBJ2-3, with D possibly TRBD1 on 5 matching bases. Germline V gene sequence: CDR1 LNHDA, CDR2 SQIVND (reference sequence). The CDR3 sequence is 15 residues long. Trimming removed 6 bases from V and 0 bases from J, with 13 bases in between. In nucleotides, the CDR3 is TGTGCCAGTAGGTCCCCGACAGCTAGCACAGATACGCAGTATTTT. Its protein is CASRSPTASTDTQYF.

This clone appeared a few times. V gene TRBV27 combines with J gene TRBJ1-5; 7 nucleotides align to TRBD1. The CDR3 consists of 13 residues. Trimming removed 5 bases from V and 6 bases from J; junction bases left unmatched: 4. Germline V gives CDR1 MNHEY, CDR2 SMNVEV (reference sequence). CDR3 loop: CASSPDRAQPQHF. CDR3 DNA: TGTGCCAGCAGTCCTGACAGGGCTCAGCCCCAGCATTTT.

The chain carries TRBV24-1 and TRBJ1-5, with TRBD1 as a possible D gene (5 bases). CDR1 is KGHDR and CDR2 is SFDVKD in the germline V gene. V lost 4 bases, J lost 9 bases, and 12 bases lay in between. The CDR3 has 13 amino acids. CDR3 region: CATSEQGSRPQHF. In nucleotides, the CDR3 is TGTGCCACCAGTGAGCAGGGCAGCAGGCCCCAGCATTTT.

The chain joins TRBV6-5 to TRBJ1-6; weak D call: TRBD1 (5 bases). The CDR3 extends over 15 amino acids. The V gene's germline CDR1 is MNHEY and CDR2 SVGAGI. With 5 bases removed from V and 9 bases from J, the gap between germline ends came to 17 bases. The chain's CDR3 is CASSRYGGVGSPLHF. The DNA for the CDR3 is TGTGCCAGCAGTCGGTACGGGGGGGTTGGTTCACCCCTCCACTTT.

The rearrangement uses TRBV3-1 (or the pseudogene TRBV3-2) and TRBJ1-2; D perhaps matches TRBD1 (5 bases). Germline loops: CDR1 LGHDT, CDR2 YNNKEL (reference sequence). Trimming pared 1 base from V and 7 bases from J, leaving 10 bases between. The CDR3 consists of 13 residues. CDR3 in DNA: TGTGCCAGCAGCCAAGGCAGGGATGGTGGCTACACCTTC. This encodes CASSQGRDGGYTF.

The chain employs TRBV10-1 and TRBJ2-2; 10 positions match TRBD2. V gave up 0 bases and J gave up 1 base; unmatched junction bases: 2. CDR3 length: 17 residues. Germline CDR1 and CDR2: WNHNN and SYGVQD (reference sequence). The CDR3 region has the DNA TGCGCCAGCAGTGAGTCGATAGCGGGAGGGAACACCGGGGAGCTGTTTTTT. This codes for CASSESIAGGNTGELFF.